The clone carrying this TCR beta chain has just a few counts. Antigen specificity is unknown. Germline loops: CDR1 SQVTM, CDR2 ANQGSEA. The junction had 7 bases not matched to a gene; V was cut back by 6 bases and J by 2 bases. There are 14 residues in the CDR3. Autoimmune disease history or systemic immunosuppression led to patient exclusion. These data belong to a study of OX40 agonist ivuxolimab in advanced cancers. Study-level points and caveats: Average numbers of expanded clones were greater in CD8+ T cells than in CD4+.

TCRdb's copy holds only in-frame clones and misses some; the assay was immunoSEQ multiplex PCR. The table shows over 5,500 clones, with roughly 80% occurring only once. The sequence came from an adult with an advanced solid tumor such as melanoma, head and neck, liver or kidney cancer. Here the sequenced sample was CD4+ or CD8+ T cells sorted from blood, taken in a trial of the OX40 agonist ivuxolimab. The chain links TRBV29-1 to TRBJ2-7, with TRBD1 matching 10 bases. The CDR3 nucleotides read TGCAGCGTGACGGGACAGGGGAGTCCCTACGAGCAGTACTTC. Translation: CSVTGQGSPYEQYF.